This passage covers 2 T cell receptor beta chains from one sample sequenced in a study of shared clonotypes between healthy human individuals (TCRdb year 2020). Library method: the immunoSEQ multiplex PCR assay. The immuneACCESS repertoire file appears here via TCRdb, limited to in-frame rearrangements. These files lack a portion of the clones; in checked studies, under half of the deficit traces to unresolved V genes, and the cause of the others is not known. In this sample the table shows fewer than 1.4 million clones, more than 75% of which occur a single time. The top ten clonotypes cover around 0.6% of the sample. The sequencing sample was made of memory CD4+ T cells from PBMCs. Taken with the paper, the label for cell subset or site translates to: CD45RA-negative fraction. The receptors were gathered from a man between 18 and 29 years old in good health. Some clones in this sample may be carry-over from other donors' samples.

This clone was recorded only once. The rearrangement uses TRBV11-2 and TRBJ1-1; TRBD1 aligns across 7 bases. The germline CDR1 and CDR2 sequences are SGHAT and FQNNGV. The V and J ends lost 6 bases and 11 bases, in that order; junction bases with no gene match: 9. CDR3 length: 12 amino acids. This CDR3 reads CASSLTGDGAFF. Written as DNA, the CDR3 is TGTGCCAGCAGTTTAACAGGGGACGGCGCTTTCTTT.

The chain recombines TRBV7-3 with TRBJ2-6, with D perhaps matching TRBD1 or TRBD2 (5 bases each). Deletions cut 4 bases from V and 2 bases from J, with 12 bases between. The CDR3 runs to 16 residues. The V gene's germline CDR1 is SGHTA and CDR2 FQGTGA. The CDR3 DNA is TGTGCCAGCAGCTATGACGGGGACCCTGGGGCCAACGTCCTGACTTTC. It yields the protein CASSYDGDPGANVLTF.